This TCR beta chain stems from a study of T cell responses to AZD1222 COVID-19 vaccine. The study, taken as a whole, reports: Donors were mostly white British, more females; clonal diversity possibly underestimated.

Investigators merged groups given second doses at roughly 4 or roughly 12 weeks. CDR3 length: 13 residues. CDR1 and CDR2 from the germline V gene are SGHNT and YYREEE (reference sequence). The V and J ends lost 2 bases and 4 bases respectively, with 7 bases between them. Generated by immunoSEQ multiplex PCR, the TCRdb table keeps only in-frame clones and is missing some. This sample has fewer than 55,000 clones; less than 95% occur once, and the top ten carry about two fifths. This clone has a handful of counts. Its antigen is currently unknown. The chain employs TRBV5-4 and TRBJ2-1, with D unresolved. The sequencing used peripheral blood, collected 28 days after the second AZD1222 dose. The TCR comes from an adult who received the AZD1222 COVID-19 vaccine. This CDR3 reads CASSLDPYNEQFF. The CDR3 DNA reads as TGTGCCAGCAGCTTAGACCCATACAATGAGCAGTTCTTC.